What follows are 26 T cell receptor beta chains derived from one specimen sequenced in a study of blood T cell repertoires in COVID-19. Assay used: immunoSEQ multiplex PCR; TCRdb lists only in-frame clones, some missing. The sample carries 250,000 or so clones, under 90% recorded once. Material: PBMCs or T cells enriched from blood (not recorded which). The receptors derive from a man in his 60s who had recovered from COVID-19.

The chain joins TRBV5-1 to TRBJ1-1, with a possible D match to TRBD1 (5 bases). With 0 bases removed from V and 1 base from J, the gap between germline ends came to 10 bases. The CDR3 is 15 amino acids. Germline CDR1 is SGHRS and CDR2 is YFSETQ. The CDR3 nucleotides read TGCGCCAGCAGCTTGGAACACAGGCGGAACACTGAAGCTTTCTTT. Translation: CASSLEHRRNTEAFF.

V gene TRBV19 combines with J gene TRBJ2-1; 7 bases match TRBD2. The CDR3 is made up of 18 amino acids. The ends lost 1 base at V and 1 base at J; junction bases unmatched: 10. The germline gives CDR1 LNHDA, CDR2 SQIVND (reference sequence). CDR3 protein: CASSIVGGVLSSYNEQFF. CDR3 nucleotides: TGTGCCAGTAGTATAGTTGGGGGGGTCTTGTCTTCCTACAATGAGCAGTTCTTC.

The rearrangement uses TRBV24-1 and TRBJ2-1, with 9 bases fitting TRBD2. The germline V gene encodes CDR1 KGHDR and CDR2 SFDVKD. After removal of 3 bases from V and 8 bases from J, the junction contained 7 bases not matched to a gene. The CDR3 loop spans 15 amino acids. The CDR3 DNA is TGTGCCACCAGTGATCTAGGGACTAGCACACATGAGCAGTTCTTC. Its translation: CATSDLGTSTHEQFF.

The chain employs TRBV18 and TRBJ1-2; maybe TRBD1 (5 bases). Germline assignment: CDR1 KGHSH and CDR2 LQKENI. The V and J ends lost 3 bases and 4 bases respectively, with 12 bases between them. The CDR3 consists of 14 residues. The DNA of the CDR3 is TGTGCCAGCTCACCTCCGACAGCTCCCTATGGCTACACCTTC. Translating gives CASSPPTAPYGYTF.

The J gene is TRBJ2-5, the V gene TRBV28; perhaps TRBD2 as D (6 bases). This CDR3 contains 17 residues. The V and J ends lost 2 bases and 5 bases respectively, with 21 bases between them. Germline loops: CDR1 MDHEN, CDR2 SYDVKM. CDR3 DNA: TGTGCCAGCAGTTTAGGCCGGACACCTGACGCGGGGGAGACCCAGTACTTC. Protein: CASSLGRTPDAGETQYF.

The chain uses TRBV10-3 and TRBJ2-1, with 10 bases that match TRBD2. The germline CDR1 and CDR2 sequences are ENHRY and SYGVKD. With V trimmed by 3 bases and J by 6 bases, 5 bases remained unmatched. This CDR3 comprises 15 residues. CDR3 loop: CAISDGSGGSNEQFF. CDR3 sequence (DNA): TGTGCCATCAGTGATGGTAGCGGGGGGTCCAATGAGCAGTTCTTC.

The V and J genes are TRBV5-1 and TRBJ2-4; 9 bases match TRBD2. Trimming removed 4 bases from V and 7 bases from J; junction bases left unmatched: 6. Germline V gene data show CDR1 as SGHRS and CDR2 as YFSETQ. This CDR3 contains 14 residues. The CDR3 bases are TGCGCCAGCAGCCCGGTAGCGGGGGCTAACATTCAGTACTTC. The encoded protein is CASSPVAGANIQYF.

This chain links TRBV7-2 with TRBJ2-4; D remains unclear. Germline V gene lookup returns CDR1 SGHTA and CDR2 FQGNSA. This CDR3 contains 11 residues. The V and J ends lost 3 bases and 11 bases respectively, with 8 bases between them. CDR3 DNA: TGTGCCAGCAGCTTTAAACTTCTTCAGTACTTC. Its protein is CASSFKLLQYF.

The rearrangement links TRBV7-2 to TRBJ1-3, with 8 bases identical to TRBD1. Germline CDR1 reads SGHTA; CDR2 reads FQGNSA. This CDR3 contains 14 residues. V dropped 3 bases and J dropped 2; count of bases not matched to a gene: 0. The CDR3 DNA sequence: TGTGCCAGCAGCTTCAGGGGGCCTGGAAACACCATATATTTT. Residues: CASSFRGPGNTIYF.

V usage is TRBV28 and J usage is TRBJ2-7; no definite D call. Trimming removed 7 bases from V and 6 bases from J, with 16 bases in between. This CDR3 region has 13 residues. CDR1 and CDR2 (germline): MDHEN, SYDVKM. Here the CDR3 reads CASTEPAGSEQYF. CDR3 nucleotide sequence: TGTGCCAGCACCGAGCCGGCAGGTTCCGAGCAGTACTTC.

The chain joins TRBV27 to TRBJ2-1, with D tentatively TRBD1 (5 bases). The CDR3 has 13 residues. V was shortened by 5 bases and J by 4 bases, with 9 bases between the two germline ends. Germline CDR1 MNHEY, CDR2 SMNVEV (reference sequence). The chain's CDR3 is CASSTRQYNEQFF. DNA of the CDR3: TGTGCCAGCAGTACCCGACAGTACAATGAGCAGTTCTTC.

This clone was detected only a few times. V usage is TRBV7-2 and J usage is TRBJ2-3, with 7 positions matching TRBD1. The length of the CDR3 is 13 residues. With V trimmed by 5 bases and J by 5 bases, 4 bases remained unmatched. Germline V gives CDR1 SGHTA, CDR2 FQGNSA. This CDR3 is CASSLGTVDTQYF. The CDR3 coding sequence is TGTGCCAGCAGCCTCGGGACAGTAGATACGCAGTATTTT.

The J gene is TRBJ2-7, the V gene TRBV6-5, with 10 bases fitting TRBD1. Germline-derived CDR1 and CDR2 are MNHEY and SVGAGI. The ends lost 2 bases at V and 7 bases at J; junction bases unmatched: 8. The CDR3 sequence is 15 residues long. CDR3 nucleotides: TGTGCCAGCAGTTACCAGGGGACAGGGGAAAGAGAGCAGTACTTC. Amino acid sequence: CASSYQGTGEREQYF.

V and J are TRBV18 and TRBJ1-5; D gene uncertain. The V end was cut by 4 bases, the J end by 0 bases, with 7 bases between. The CDR3 contains 14 residues. Germline CDR1 and CDR2: KGHSH and LQKENI. CDR3 in amino acids: CASSLDYSNQPQHF. In nucleotides, the CDR3 is TGTGCCAGCTCACTAGACTATAGCAATCAGCCCCAGCATTTT.

The gene calls are TRBV2 and TRBJ2-2; perhaps TRBD1 as D (6 bases). Trimming took off 5 bases at V and 2 bases at J, with 12 bases between the two ends. The CDR3 covers 15 residues. Germline values: CDR1 SNHLY, CDR2 FYNNEI. The CDR3 DNA follows: TGTGCCAGCAGTTTTACAGGGTCAAACACCGGGGAGCTGTTTTTT. This gives the protein CASSFTGSNTGELFF.

Worth noting for this clone: In the same sample, other DNA sequences code for this CDR3. The CDR3 sequence: CASSIQGYEQYF. CDR3 DNA: TGCGCCAGCAGCATACAGGGTTACGAGCAGTACTTC. V and J are TRBV5-1 and TRBJ2-7; TRBD1 might be the D (6 bases). This CDR3 has 12 amino acids. The V gene's germline CDR1 is SGHRS and CDR2 YFSETQ. V was clipped by 4 bases and J by 4 bases, with 9 bases between them. Filled out from reference TRBV5-1 and TRBJ2-7, the complete variable domain reads KAGVTQTPRYLIKTRGQQVTLSCSPISGHRSVSWYQQTPGQGLQFLFEYFSETQRNKGNFPGRFSGRQFSNSRSEMNVSTLELGDSALYLCASSIQGYEQYFGPGTRLTVT.

The chain's CDR3 is CASSQDLTVAGNTEAFF. DNA for the CDR3: TGCGCCAGCAGCCAAGATCTCACCGTGGCAGGGAACACTGAAGCTTTCTTT. The chain is built from TRBV4-3 and TRBJ1-1; no reliable D call. The CDR3 length is 17 residues. CDR1 and CDR2 (germline): LGHNA, YSLEER. V lost 0 bases and J lost 1, with 15 bases in between.

This chain connects TRBV6-2 or TRBV6-3 to TRBJ1-2, with TRBD1 matching over 11 bases. Per the germline V gene, CDR1 is MNHEY and CDR2 is SVGEGT. There are 15 residues in the CDR3. V gave up 2 bases and J gave up 9 bases; unmatched junction bases: 8. CDR3 in DNA: TGTGCCAGCAGTTACACCGGGACAGGGGGTCGGAGCTACACCTTC. This translates into CASSYTGTGGRSYTF.

This clone showed up just once. This CDR3 is CASSLMGTSVDEQFF. CDR3 DNA sequence: TGTGCCAGCAGCTTAATGGGGACTAGCGTGGATGAGCAGTTCTTC. The V and J genes are TRBV7-3 and TRBJ2-1; 10 nucleotides agree with TRBD2. Germline assignment: CDR1 SGHTA and CDR2 FQGTGA. This CDR3 spans 15 amino acids. V lost 1 base and J lost 8; bases outside the gene matches: 5.

The rearrangement uses TRBV6-5 and TRBJ1-1; D is possibly TRBD1 (6 bases). The ends were cut back, 4 bases at V and 0 bases at J, with 12 bases in the middle. The CDR3 extends over 15 amino acids. Germline CDR1 is MNHEY and CDR2 is SVGAGI. This CDR3 is CASSWTTGMNTEAFF. In nucleotides, the CDR3 is TGTGCCAGCAGTTGGACGACAGGCATGAACACTGAAGCTTTCTTT.

The chain joins TRBV14 to TRBJ2-1, with D possibly TRBD1 on 6 matching bases. The germline V gene has CDR1 SGHDN and CDR2 FVKESK. Trimming removed 3 bases at V and 4 bases at J, with 16 bases between. CDR3 size: 16 residues. The CDR3 nucleotides are TGTGCCAGCAGCCAGGACGGACAGCGCCCATACAATGAGCAGTTCTTC. Translating it yields CASSQDGQRPYNEQFF.

The V call is TRBV5-1, the J call TRBJ1-1; tentative D call: TRBD1 (5 bases). The V gene's germline CDR1 is SGHRS and CDR2 YFSETQ. V shed 4 bases and J shed 0 bases, with 16 bases lying between them. This CDR3 spans 16 amino acids. The CDR3 nucleotides read TGCGCCAGCAGCCCGACAGCGATGGAGATGAACACTGAAGCTTTCTTT. This sequence encodes CASSPTAMEMNTEAFF.

The rearrangement joins TRBV7-9 to TRBJ1-2; D possibly corresponds to TRBD1 (5 bases). Trimming cost V 4 bases and J 7 bases, with 13 bases left between them. From germline, CDR1 is SEHNR and CDR2 FQNEAQ (reference sequence). CDR3 size: 13 residues. CDR3 sequence (DNA): TGTGCCAGCAGCTCCCAAGGGGTGGTTGGCTACACCTTC. It codes for CASSSQGVVGYTF.

The genes are TRBV11-2 and TRBJ2-3, with D maybe TRBD2 (5 bases). V lost 6 bases and J lost 4, with 23 bases in between. Germline CDR1 is SGHAT and CDR2 is FQNNGV. The length of the CDR3 is 17 residues. The CDR3 nucleotides are TGTGCCAGCAGACGCCGACATGGGTTAGCGAACCCAGATACGCAGTATTTT. Encoded protein: CASRRRHGLANPDTQYF.

This clone has a single count. The genes are TRBV5-5 and TRBJ1-5; TRBD1 matches 7 bases. Germline CDR1 SGHKS, CDR2 YYEKEE (reference sequence). After removal of 0 bases from V and 4 bases from J, the junction contained 4 bases not matched to a gene. CDR3 size: 15 residues. The CDR3 sequence is CASSLGSTGNQPQHF. The CDR3 DNA reads as TGTGCCAGCAGCTTGGGGTCGACAGGGAATCAGCCCCAGCATTTT. Full variable domain (missing parts from reference TRBV5-5 and TRBJ1-5): DAGVTQSPTHLIKTRGQQVTLRCSPISGHKSVSWYQQVLGQGPQFIFQYYEKEERGRGNFPDRFSARQFPNYSSELNVNALLLGDSALYLCASSLGSTGNQPQHFGDGTRLSIL.

The V and J genes are TRBV5-1 and TRBJ2-1; the match to TRBD2 covers 11 bases. The CDR3 loop spans 15 amino acids. CDR1 SGHRS and CDR2 YFSETQ come from the germline V gene. Unmatched junction bases numbered 5, after V lost 4 bases and J lost 5 bases. As DNA, the CDR3 is TGCGCCAGCAGCCCCCTAGCGGGGGGAGACAATGAGCAGTTCTTC. Translating it yields CASSPLAGGDNEQFF.